What follows are 18 T cell receptor beta chains derived from one specimen sequenced in a study of glioma-infiltrating T cells after dendritic cell vaccination. The table came from immunoSEQ multiplex PCR; TCRdb's copy has only in-frame clones and leaves some out. The data contain about 92,000 clones, about nine tenths of them seen just once; the ten biggest clones take up 15% to 19%. Sequences were derived from blood, sampled before dendritic cell vaccination. Receptors were obtained from a human donor with glioblastoma.

The rearrangement joins TRBV6-1 to TRBJ2-1; D may be TRBD1 (6 bases). The CDR3 covers 15 residues. Trimming removed 3 bases at V and 4 bases at J, with 13 bases between. Germline V lookup: CDR1 MNHNS, CDR2 SASEGT. CDR3: CASSDLGGMYNEQFF. The DNA of the CDR3 is TGTGCCAGCAGTGATTTAGGGGGTATGTACAATGAGCAGTTCTTC.

The CDR3 spells CSATTGGYGYTF. CDR3 bases: TGCAGCGCCACGACAGGGGGCTATGGCTACACCTTC. The rearrangement links TRBV29-1 to TRBJ1-2, with TRBD1 matching over 9 bases. The germline CDR1 and CDR2 sequences are SQVTM and ANQGSEA. This CDR3 comprises 12 residues. The ends lost 7 bases at V and 4 bases at J; junction bases unmatched: 4.

This clone is medium-sized by share. This specimen includes other DNA sequences encoding the same CDR3. V usage is TRBV4-3 and J usage is TRBJ1-1; D is undetermined. This CDR3 is 13 amino acids long. Looked up from germline, CDR1 is LGHNA and CDR2 is YSLEER. The germline V and J ends were trimmed by 0 bases and 5 bases, with 7 bases remaining between them. The CDR3 sequence: CASSQEAETEAFF. For the CDR3, the DNA is TGCGCCAGCAGCCAAGAAGCGGAGACTGAAGCTTTCTTT.

This rearrangement joins TRBV5-1 to TRBJ1-1; TRBD1 aligns across 11 bases. Germline CDR1 is SGHRS and CDR2 is YFSETQ. The CDR3 is 15 residues long. The V segment lost 4 bases and the J segment 5 bases; nucleotides outside the gene matches: 7. In nucleotides, the CDR3 is TGCGCCAGCAGCCGGACAGGGGGCGTCGGGACTGAAGCTTTCTTT. It translates to CASSRTGGVGTEAFF. The whole variable domain, filled in from reference TRBV5-1 and TRBJ1-1, reads KAGVTQTPRYLIKTRGQQVTLSCSPISGHRSVSWYQQTPGQGLQFLFEYFSETQRNKGNFPGRFSGRQFSNSRSEMNVSTLELGDSALYLCASSRTGGVGTEAFFGQGTRLTVV.

The chain employs TRBV7-6 and TRBJ2-5, with TRBD1 matching over 9 bases. Germline V lookup: CDR1 SGHVS, CDR2 FNYEAQ. This CDR3 has 16 residues. After removal of 1 base from V and 6 bases from J, the junction contained 9 bases not matched to a gene. The CDR3 loop is CASSLVTGGEGQTQYF. CDR3 nucleotides: TGTGCCAGCAGCTTAGTAACAGGGGGCGAAGGGCAGACCCAGTACTTC.

This clone was counted once. The rearrangement links TRBV13 to TRBJ1-6; 7 bases line up with TRBD1. In germline, CDR1 is PRHDT, CDR2 FYEKMQ (reference sequence). V gave up 5 bases and J gave up 7 bases; unmatched junction bases: 8. The CDR3 has 15 residues. The CDR3 loop is CASSPPRGWNSPLHF. For the CDR3, the DNA is TGTGCCAGCAGCCCGCCCAGGGGGTGGAATTCACCCCTCCACTTT.

This rearrangement joins TRBV2 to TRBJ2-3; no firm D call. With 7 bases removed from V and 0 bases from J, the gap between germline ends came to 5 bases. The CDR3 loop spans 12 amino acids. From germline, CDR1 is SNHLY and CDR2 FYNNEI. The chain's CDR3 is CASTTSTDTQYF. In DNA form, the CDR3 reads TGTGCCAGCACGACTAGCACAGATACGCAGTATTTT.

This chain uses TRBV6-5 with TRBJ2-5, with 10 positions matching TRBD1. Germline loops: CDR1 MNHEY, CDR2 SVGAGI. The V segment lost 5 bases and the J segment 2 bases; nucleotides outside the gene matches: 2. This CDR3 comprises 14 residues. The CDR3 here is CASSGDRGQETQYF. CDR3 DNA sequence: TGTGCCAGCAGTGGGGACAGGGGACAAGAGACCCAGTACTTC.

This sequence joins TRBV7-6 and TRBJ2-7, with TRBD2 matching over 7 bases. The CDR3 length is 15 residues. Losses at the gene ends were 1 base for V and 3 bases for J; bases not matched to a gene: 6. Germline V gene data show CDR1 as SGHVS and CDR2 as FNYEAQ. For the CDR3, the DNA is TGTGCCAGCAGCTTAGGGGATGAGCGGGGCTACGAGCAGTACTTC. This sequence encodes CASSLGDERGYEQYF.

The genes are TRBV27 and TRBJ2-7; 13 bases agree with TRBD2. J gave up 4 bases and V 2 bases, and 17 bases lay outside the gene matches. CDR1 MNHEY and CDR2 SMNVEV come from the germline V gene (reference sequence). This CDR3 is built from 20 residues. The CDR3 is CASSLVSLAGGPVIGYEQYF. The CDR3 coding sequence is TGTGCCAGCAGTTTAGTTTCACTAGCGGGAGGGCCGGTGATAGGGTACGAGCAGTACTTC.

The chain combines TRBV6-5 with TRBJ2-5; D unclear. CDR3 size: 13 residues. Germline assignment: CDR1 MNHEY and CDR2 SVGAGI. V shed 5 bases and J shed 1 base, with 8 bases lying between them. The CDR3 DNA sequence: TGTGCCAGCAGTCATGAGATCCAAGAGACCCAGTACTTC. It encodes CASSHEIQETQYF.

The J gene is TRBJ1-1, the V gene TRBV7-9, with 9 bases fitting TRBD1. The CDR3 has 17 residues. Germline loops: CDR1 SEHNR, CDR2 FQNEAQ (reference sequence). Trimming at V came to 5 bases and at J to 0 bases, leaving 10 bases not matched to a gene. The CDR3 protein is CASSPGRDRVLNTEAFF. In DNA form, the CDR3 reads TGTGCCAGCAGCCCCGGCCGGGACAGGGTTCTGAACACTGAAGCTTTCTTT.

J is TRBJ2-7 and V is TRBV28, with TRBD2 matching 8 bases. Germline V CDR1 and CDR2: MDHEN, SYDVKM. The CDR3 covers 17 residues. J gave up 2 bases and V 5 bases, and 14 bases lay outside the gene matches. The CDR3 DNA sequence: TGTGCCAGCAGTCCTTTGAAACTAGCGGAGGCCCCCTACGAGCAGTACTTC. Protein sequence: CASSPLKLAEAPYEQYF.

The chain links TRBV18 to TRBJ1-2, with a weak D call TRBD1 (5 bases). V lost 3 bases and J 0 bases, leaving 17 bases between the germline ends. The CDR3 spans 17 residues. Germline V gene lookup returns CDR1 KGHSH and CDR2 LQKENI. Here the CDR3 DNA reads TGTGCCAGCTCACCCTGGAGGGAAGGAGGGGCTAACTATGGCTACACCTTC. This translates into CASSPWREGGANYGYTF.

CDR3 DNA sequence: TGTGCCACCAGCAGAGACCGACAGGGTGGAAGTACCACCTTC. This codes for CATSRDRQGGSTTF. The rearrangement uses TRBV15 and TRBJ1-2; 7 nucleotides match TRBD1. Germline loops: CDR1 LNHNV, CDR2 YYDKDF (reference sequence). This CDR3 contains 14 residues. Germline trimming cut 0 bases from V and 13 bases from J; bases unmatched to any gene: 11.

The chain has TRBV18 and TRBJ1-5; D remains ambiguous. The CDR3 length is 13 residues. CDR1 and CDR2 from the germline V gene are KGHSH and LQKENI. The V end lost 3 bases, the J end lost 7 bases, and 10 bases lay between the germline ends. The CDR3 nucleotides are TGTGCCAGCTCACCGCAGCGGGAACAGCCCCAGCATTTT. This encodes CASSPQREQPQHF.

The chain couples TRBV7-9 to TRBJ2-7, with TRBD1 matching 8 bases. The J segment lost 2 bases and the V segment lost 4 bases, leaving 13 bases of the junction unmatched. Per the germline V gene, CDR1 is SEHNR and CDR2 is FQNEAQ (reference sequence). CDR3 length equals 17 residues. Here the CDR3 reads CASSSGPSGTGPYEQYF. The CDR3 coding sequence is TGTGCCAGCAGCTCAGGACCCTCCGGGACAGGACCCTACGAGCAGTACTTC.

Only one count was recorded for this clone. The chain combines TRBV29-1 with TRBJ2-1, with 8 bases identical to TRBD1. CDR3 size: 13 residues. The germline CDR1 and CDR2 sequences are SQVTM and ANQGSEA. J gave up 9 bases and V 5 bases, and 9 bases lay outside the gene matches. The CDR3 sequence: CSVHRGLNSEQFF. CDR3 in DNA: TGCAGCGTTCACAGGGGGTTGAATAGTGAGCAGTTCTTC.